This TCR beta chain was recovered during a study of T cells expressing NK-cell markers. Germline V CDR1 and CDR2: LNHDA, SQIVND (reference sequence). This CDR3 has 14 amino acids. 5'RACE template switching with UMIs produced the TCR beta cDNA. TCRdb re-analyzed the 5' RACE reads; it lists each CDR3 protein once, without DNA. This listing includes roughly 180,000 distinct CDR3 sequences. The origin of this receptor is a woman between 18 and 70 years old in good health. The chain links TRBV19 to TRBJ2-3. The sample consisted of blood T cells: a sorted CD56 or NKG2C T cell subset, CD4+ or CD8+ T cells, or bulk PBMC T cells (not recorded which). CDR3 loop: CATRTDGSTDTQYF.